This T cell receptor beta chain was sequenced for a study of blood T cell repertoires in COVID-19. Study summary: Samples came from the United States, Italy and Spain, spanning acute and convalescent COVID-19.

CDR3 length: 16 amino acids. Trimming cost V 2 bases and J 5 bases; bases outside gene matches: 9. In germline, CDR1 is SGHVS, CDR2 FQNEAQ. The Seattle patients joined while their infection was active and were tracked longitudinally afterward. As originally analysed: Estimation of nucleated cell counts was performed using reference gene primer amplification. Produced via immunoSEQ multiplex PCR; TCRdb's table is partial and in-frame only. The V and J calls and clone size were taken over from that table, and D and trimming were inferred from the DNA. The repertoire consists of about 220,000 clones, with 82% occurring once and the leading ten covering over 7%.

Sequenced input: peripheral blood. The chain is built from TRBV7-8 and TRBJ2-5, with TRBD2 matching 9 bases. The sequence derives from a woman of 80 years or more with COVID-19, enrolled during active disease. CDR3 amino acids: CASSLISGRVRETQYF. The CDR3 DNA follows: TGTGCCAGCAGCTTAATTAGCGGGAGAGTTCGGGAGACCCAGTACTTC.